This T cell receptor beta chain comes out of a study of vaccination effects on CD4 cells after COVID-19. A remark on this clone: Its cognate antigen is unknown.

General study results and limits: After vaccination, at late timepoints, clones induced by infection and by vaccine contracted markedly. No early post-infection timepoints were available in the study, which also included few convalescent patients.

Before sequencing took place, the ViraFEST assay used viral peptide pools to expand antigen-specific CD4+ T cells. Subsequent to about 10 days of culture, CD4+ T cells were isolated. Having tested negative for nucleocapsid antibodies, the vaccine recipients showed no prior SARS-CoV-2 infection. Two million PBMC were seeded per well and grown in the presence of about 9 IU/ml IL-2 and about 10 ug/ml peptides. Half the medium was swapped for IL-2 medium on days 3 and 7. TCRdb keeps only in-frame clones here, not all; method: immunoSEQ multiplex PCR. The table includes 55,000 to 80,000 clones, under 75% detected once. V shed 0 bases, J shed 2 bases, and the junction held 16 bases outside the gene matches. This CDR3 contains 20 residues. Germline V gene lookup returns CDR1 LGHNA and CDR2 YSLEER.

The sequencing here drew on CD4+ T cells from PBMCs cultured with HCoV-OC43 spike peptides, taken before COVID-19 vaccination. The subset is: HCoV-OC43 spike overlapping peptide pool stimulation. The receptor comes from a human donor who received a COVID-19 vaccine. The chain combines TRBV4-3 with TRBJ2-3, with TRBD2 identical over 8 bases. This CDR3 is CASSQDSSPSGGAFTDTQYF. CDR3 sequence (DNA): TGCGCCAGCAGCCAAGATTCCTCCCCTTCGGGGGGGGCCTTCACAGATACGCAGTATTTT.